What follows describes a single T cell receptor beta chain. This clone has a single count. The antigen it recognizes is unknown. No base-level quality is on record; no much larger clone is a single base apart. Reading from cysteine to phenylalanine, the CDR3 counts 16 amino acids. Only the CDR3 DNA stays, 48 bases, in frame from base 1. A distance of 18 bases separates the germline ends of V and J, which lose 4 bases and 6 bases respectively. The germline V gene (reference sequence) supplies CDR1 MNHEY and CDR2 SMNVEV. The data derive from a study of shared clonotypes between healthy human individuals (dated by TCRdb to 2018 to 2020). The study in broad terms: The cohort comprised two women and a few men aged 18 to 49 years. Per donor, three plates each were used for CD4 naive and CD4 memory, two for CD8 naive, and one for CD8 memory. To estimate repertoire size and how much clonotypes are shared between individuals, the study performed deep sequencing of blood TCR repertoires from a few healthy adults. To increase sequencing depth and limit assay-specific biases, TCR repertoire library preparation and sequencing were carried out by different laboratories using diverse techniques. Per donor, leukapheresis produced somewhere between about 0.94 and 10 billion PBMCs.

Overall results and qualifications from the work: Pairwise subsampling led to the expectation that sequencing depth would affect the degree of clonotype sharing among donors. Rarefaction of sorted-subset datasets indicated incomplete sequencing despite the large sequencing depth. Sampling was restricted to blood, and TCR repertoires in tissues likely differ from the TCR repertoires found in blood. Larger estimated clonotype richness was generally found for naive subsets than for memory subsets. Compared with non-shared clonotypes, the clonotypes found in all four sorted-subset donors had higher generation probabilities. The genetic and exposure-history diversity represented was limited by the small number of donors. When a few donors were compared, the shared fraction of clonotypes was 5% to 6.5% for naive CD4, around 4% for naive CD8, roughly 2.3% for memory CD4, and 0.4% for memory CD8.

The donors were healthy, HIV-negative adults with no recently reported acute infections or vaccinations. All donors were Caucasian adults living in Nashville, Tennessee, USA. CD4+ T cells were enriched by magnetic negative selection; naive cells were then positively selected on CD45RA, and the negative fraction formed the memory subset. After blood collection by leukapheresis, PBMCs were isolated using Ficoll-Histopaque density gradient centrifugation and then cryopreserved in the vapor phase of liquid nitrogen. Analytical flow cytometry was used to check the purity and quantity of each magnetically sorted T cell population. From each sorted fraction, genomic DNA was isolated and quantified by UV absorbance on a Nanodrop 2000c. Using the deep immunoSEQ assay, multiplex PCR amplified TCR CDR3 regions from genomic DNA. Extracted genomic DNA from each cell subset was distributed evenly across all wells of several immunoSEQ 96-well plates, and each plate was treated as a replicate. For sorted subsets, around 0.2 ug genomic DNA, equal to 30,000 or so T cell genomes, was loaded into each replicate PCR. The purified libraries were quantified using a Qubit 3.0 fluorometer, sized with a Bioanalyzer 2100, and then quantified again using the KAPA Library Quantification kit. Every immunoSEQ 96-well plate was sequenced on a dedicated single-read 150-cycle Illumina NextSeq 550 flow cell. Regarding the original processing steps: Because the immunoSEQ output included only junctional sequences and no quality scores, the filtering could not be the same as the filtering used for full-length reads. Sequences were annotated with PyIR, a Python wrapper for IgBLAST v1.9, and V/J genes and CDR3 were assigned using IMGT germline references. Reads were removed for weak V/J assignments (E-value above 1e-6), missing CDR3, stop codons, out-of-frame junctions, or ambiguous translated residues. V3J clonotypes were defined as sequences sharing an identical inferred V gene, J gene, and CDR3 amino acid sequence. Percentage overlap between repertoires was computed as shared unique clonotypes divided by the size of the smaller repertoire. Three approaches were used to assess repertoire richness: RTK rarefaction, the Chao1 estimator, and Recon v2.1 estimates of unobserved clonotypes. For all TCRbeta clonotypes obtained by the gDNA method from a few donors, generation probabilities were computed with OLGA. TCRdb took this table from immuneACCESS and kept in-frame rearrangements with V and J called. Such tables lack part of the clones; where checked against another copy, unresolved V genes explain under half of the gap, and the rest is unexplained. Clone size and the V and J calls come from that table; the DNA yielded D and trimming. This sample is represented by 2 million to 2.5 million clones; 80% to 95% of them were singletons. The ten most abundant clones make up 0.37% of the sample.

The sequence came from a man aged 18 to 35 in good health. Some clones in this sample may be carry-over from other donors' samples. The sequence links TRBV27 to TRBJ1-4, with TRBD1 perhaps the D gene, on 5 matching bases. What was sequenced was naive CD4+ T cells from PBMCs. The cell subset or site label, read with the paper, signifies: CD45RA+ positively selected. The CDR3 reads as follows: CASSYQPGLQDEKLFF. The DNA sequence follows: TGTGCCAGCAGTTACCAGCCGGGACTTCAAGATGAAAAACTGTTTTTT.